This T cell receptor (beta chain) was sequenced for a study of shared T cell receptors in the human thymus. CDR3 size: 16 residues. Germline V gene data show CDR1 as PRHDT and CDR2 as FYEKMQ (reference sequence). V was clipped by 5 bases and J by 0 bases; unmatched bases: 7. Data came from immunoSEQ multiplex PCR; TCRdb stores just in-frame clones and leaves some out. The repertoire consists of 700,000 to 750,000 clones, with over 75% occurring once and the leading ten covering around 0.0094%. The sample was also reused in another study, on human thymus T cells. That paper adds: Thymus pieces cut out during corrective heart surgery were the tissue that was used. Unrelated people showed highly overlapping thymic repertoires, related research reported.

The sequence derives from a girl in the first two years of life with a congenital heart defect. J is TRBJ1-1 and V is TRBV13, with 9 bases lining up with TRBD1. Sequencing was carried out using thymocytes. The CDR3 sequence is CASSDYRGLMNTEAFF. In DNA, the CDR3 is TGTGCCAGCAGCGACTACAGGGGGCTCATGAACACTGAAGCTTTCTTT.